This T cell receptor (beta chain) is drawn from a study of cytomegalovirus exposure and HLA in healthy donors. Trimming shortened V by 5 bases and J by 8 bases, and 15 bases separated the two germline ends. From germline, CDR1 is SGHAT and CDR2 FQNNGV. The CDR3 contains 14 residues. Study-wide findings and caveats: The classifier reportedly diagnosed cytomegalovirus status with high sensitivity and specificity. A missense DCLRE1C variant was associated with V- and J-gene trimming of TCR beta chains in a later analysis, and an independent cohort replicated the association.

PCR used 60 Vbeta primers and 13 Jbeta primers. TCRdb's copy holds only in-frame clones and misses some; the assay was immunoSEQ multiplex PCR. The repertoire has fewer than 250,000 clones, 65% to 85% of them found once; the top ten carry 1.5% to 2%. For this clone: Its antigen is as yet unknown.

The receptor comes from a man aged 35 to 55 in good health and CMV-seropositive. Sequenced input: PBMCs. This chain links TRBV11-2 with TRBJ1-4; maybe TRBD1 (5 bases). The CDR3 sequence is CASSREGLEEKLFF. The DNA of the CDR3 is TGTGCCAGCAGCCGGGAGGGGTTGGAGGAAAAACTGTTTTTT.